The 15 T cell receptor beta chains below all came from one sample that was sequenced in a study of T cell repertoires in cytomegalovirus infection. These receptors have no known antigen. TCRdb reanalysed the reads using MiXCR and keeps one entry per CDR3 protein. This table holds some 310,000 distinct CDR3 sequences, roughly 25% found once. The sequences come from cultured PBMCs, collected from culture after CMV antigen stimulation. The receptor set was obtained from a human donor in good health (CMV status not recorded). Some clones in this sample may be carry-over from other donors' samples.

This clonotype has only a few counts. The V gene is TRBV12-3 or TRBV12-4, the J gene TRBJ2-1; either TRBD1 or TRBD2 may supply D (5 bases each). The CDR3 has 14 amino acids. V lost 4 bases and J 7 bases, leaving 14 bases between the germline ends. The CDR3 region has the DNA TGTGCCAGCAGTTGGGACCGAGCGAGGAATGAGCAGTTCTTC. The encoded protein is CASSWDRARNEQFF.

Many counts were recorded for this clonotype. The chain carries TRBV7-2 and TRBJ1-1; D gene ambiguous. V was cut by 5 bases and J by 0 bases, with 13 bases left in between. This CDR3 is built from 15 residues. The germline V gene encodes CDR1 SGHTA and CDR2 FQGNSA. CDR3 loop: CASSRRAAMNTEAFF. Written as DNA, the CDR3 is TGTGCCAGCAGCCGACGGGCGGCTATGAACACTGAAGCTTTCTTT.

V usage is TRBV3-1 and J usage is TRBJ1-3, with D perhaps TRBD1 (5 bases). The CDR3 has 14 residues. V gave up 3 bases and J gave up 4 bases, with 10 bases separating them. Germline CDR1 reads LGHDT; CDR2 reads YNNKEL (reference sequence). CDR3: CASSQGQRGNTIYF. CDR3 in DNA: TGTGCCAGCAGCCAGGGGCAGCGAGGAAACACCATATATTTT. The whole variable domain, remainder taken from reference TRBV3-1 and TRBJ1-3, is DTAVSQTPKYLVTQMGNDKSIKCEQNLGHDTMYWYKQDSKKFLKIMFSYNNKELIINETVPNRFSPKSPDKAHLNLHINSLELGDSAVYFCASSQGQRGNTIYFGEGSWLTVV.

This clonotype came up a few times. In DNA, the CDR3 is TGTGCCAGCAGGTCCCCAGGGGGGGACGAAAAACTGTTTTTT. Its translation is CASRSPGGDEKLFF. This sequence joins TRBV6-2 or TRBV6-3 and TRBJ1-4, with 7 bases matching TRBD1. The V gene end was trimmed by 6 bases and the J gene end by 8 bases; junction bases not matched to a gene: 9. The CDR3 is made up of 14 amino acids. In germline, CDR1 is MNHEY, CDR2 SVGEGT.

This clonotype was seen repeatedly, ten times or more. The V and J genes are TRBV7-8 and TRBJ2-1; TRBD1 matches at 8 bases. With 5 bases clipped from V and 6 bases from J, the junction kept 9 bases outside the gene matches. The germline CDR1 and CDR2 sequences are SGHVS and FQNEAQ. This CDR3 contains 15 residues. In DNA form, the CDR3 reads TGTGCCAGCAGCATAAACAGGGGGATAGTCAATGAGCAGTTCTTC. It yields the protein CASSINRGIVNEQFF.

The chain is built from TRBV24-1 and TRBJ2-5; D gene uncertain. The CDR3 covers 13 residues. Trimming pared 9 bases from V and 3 bases from J, leaving 13 bases between. CDR1 KGHDR and CDR2 SFDVKD come from the germline V gene. CDR3 sequence (DNA): TGTGCCACCGGAGATAGGGCGAAAGAGACCCAGTACTTC. Translated, it gives CATGDRAKETQYF.

This clonotype was counted only a few times. Written as DNA, the CDR3 is TGTGCCAGCAGTTCCCTTAACTATGGCTACACCTTC. Amino acid sequence: CASSSLNYGYTF. The chain links TRBV27 to TRBJ1-2; D is uncertain. The germline gives CDR1 MNHEY, CDR2 SMNVEV (reference sequence). Deletions cut 4 bases from V and 1 base from J, with 4 bases between. The CDR3 is made up of 12 amino acids.

This clonotype was counted only a few times. The rearrangement joins TRBV20-1 to TRBJ2-5; TRBD1 or TRBD2 may be the D gene (6 bases each). Trimming shortened V by 2 bases and J by 5 bases, and 15 bases separated the two germline ends. The CDR3 is 14 residues long. In germline, CDR1 is DFQATT, CDR2 SNEGSKA (reference sequence). For the CDR3, the DNA is TGCAGTGCTAGACCGATTGGGGGGCGTGAGACCCAGTACTTC. This codes for CSARPIGGRETQYF.

The chain combines TRBV11-2 with TRBJ1-5; D gene ambiguous. The germline V and J ends were trimmed by 6 bases and 6 bases, with 12 bases remaining between them. The length of the CDR3 is 13 residues. The germline CDR1 and CDR2 sequences are SGHAT and FQNNGV. CDR3 in DNA: TGTGCCAGCAGGGGCAGCCCGAGTCAGCCCCAGCATTTT. This codes for CASRGSPSQPQHF.

This clonotype was recorded at least ten times. V gene TRBV7-2 combines with J gene TRBJ2-1; D unclear. CDR1 SGHTA and CDR2 FQGNSA come from the germline V gene. Trimming left V 5 bases short and J 8 bases short, with 10 bases between. The CDR3 extends over 12 amino acids. CDR3 bases: TGTGCCAGCAGCCCCCTAAGACATGAGCAGTTCTTC. Its translation: CASSPLRHEQFF.

This clonotype was recorded many times. This chain uses TRBV7-2 with TRBJ2-1, with D unresolved. V was cut by 3 bases and J by 5 bases, with 11 bases left in between. CDR3 length: 14 amino acids. Germline lookup yields CDR1 SGHTA and CDR2 FQGNSA. CDR3 bases: TGTGCCAGCAGCTTTACCAGCATAAACAATGAGCAGTTCTTC. Protein sequence: CASSFTSINNEQFF.

The chain joins TRBV20-1 to TRBJ2-3; 12 bases match TRBD2. Trimming at V came to 5 bases and at J to 5 bases, leaving 5 bases not matched to a gene. This CDR3 is built from 14 residues. Germline V gene lookup returns CDR1 DFQATT and CDR2 SNEGSKA (reference sequence). The CDR3 region is CSAYVGLAGDTQYF. CDR3 bases: TGCAGTGCTTACGTGGGACTAGCGGGAGATACGCAGTATTTT.

The rearrangement joins TRBV4-2 to TRBJ1-2; the D is unclear. The CDR3 is made up of 14 amino acids. The V gene's germline CDR1 is LGHNA and CDR2 YNFKEQ. Trimming left V 1 base short and J 4 bases short, with 10 bases between. The CDR3 region is CASSQGEGSYGYTF. The CDR3 bases are TGTGCCAGCAGCCAAGGGGAGGGATCCTATGGCTACACCTTC.

This clonotype was found many times. The V call is TRBV7-8, the J call TRBJ2-1; 7 bases align to TRBD2. The CDR3 has 12 amino acids. The germline V gene has CDR1 SGHVS and CDR2 FQNEAQ. J was trimmed by 16 bases and V by 5 bases; bases with no gene match: 11. CDR3 protein: CASSRGDYSNFF. In nucleotides, the CDR3 is TGTGCCAGCAGCCGTGGGGACTACAGCAACTTCTTC.

This clonotype was detected only a few times. CDR3 in amino acids: CASSLGSGVGGYEQYV. The CDR3 DNA follows: TGTGCCAGCAGCTTAGGGTCGGGGGTGGGAGGCTACGAGCAGTACGTC. This chain joins TRBV7-2 and TRBJ2-7; D may be TRBD2 (6 bases). CDR3 length: 16 residues. The ends were cut back, 1 base at V and 3 bases at J, with 16 bases in the middle. The germline gives CDR1 SGHTA, CDR2 FQGNSA.